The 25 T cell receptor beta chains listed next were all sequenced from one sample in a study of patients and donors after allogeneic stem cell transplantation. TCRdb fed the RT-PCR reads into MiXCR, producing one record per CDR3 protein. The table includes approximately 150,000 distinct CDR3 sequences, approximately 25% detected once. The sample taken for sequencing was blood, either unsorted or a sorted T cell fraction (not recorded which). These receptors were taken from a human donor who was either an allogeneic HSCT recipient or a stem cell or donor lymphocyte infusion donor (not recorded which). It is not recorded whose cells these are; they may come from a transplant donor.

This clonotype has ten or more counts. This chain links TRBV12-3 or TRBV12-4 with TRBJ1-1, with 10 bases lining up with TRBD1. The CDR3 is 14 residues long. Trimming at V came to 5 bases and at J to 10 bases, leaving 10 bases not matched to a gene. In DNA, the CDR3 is TGTGCCAGCAGTCCCCGGGACAGGGGTTCGGGAGCTTTCTTT. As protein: CASSPRDRGSGAFF.

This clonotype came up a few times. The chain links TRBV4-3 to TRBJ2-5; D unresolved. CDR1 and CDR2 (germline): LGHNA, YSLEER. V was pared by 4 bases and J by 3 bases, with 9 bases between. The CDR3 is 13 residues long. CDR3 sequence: CASSPGRKETQYF. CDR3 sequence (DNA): TGCGCCAGCAGCCCAGGACGGAAAGAGACCCAGTACTTC.

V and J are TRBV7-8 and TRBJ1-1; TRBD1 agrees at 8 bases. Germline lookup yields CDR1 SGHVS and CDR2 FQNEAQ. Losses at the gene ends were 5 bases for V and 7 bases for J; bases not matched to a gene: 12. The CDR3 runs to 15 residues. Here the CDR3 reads CASSIRTGLVGEAFF. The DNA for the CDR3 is TGTGCCAGCAGCATCAGGACAGGGTTGGTGGGTGAAGCTTTCTTT.

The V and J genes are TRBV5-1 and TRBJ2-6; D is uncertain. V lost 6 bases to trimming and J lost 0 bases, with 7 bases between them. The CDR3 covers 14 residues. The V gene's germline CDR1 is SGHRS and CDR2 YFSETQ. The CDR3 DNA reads TGCGCCAGCATCCCGTTCTCTGGGGCCAACGTCCTGACTTTC. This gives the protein CASIPFSGANVLTF.

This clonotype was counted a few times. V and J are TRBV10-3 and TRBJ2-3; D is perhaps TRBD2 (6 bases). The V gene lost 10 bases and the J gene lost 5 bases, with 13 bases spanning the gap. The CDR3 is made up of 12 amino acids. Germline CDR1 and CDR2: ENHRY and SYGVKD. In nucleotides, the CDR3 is TGTGCCACCGCCCCCGGGGGAGATACGCAGTATTTT. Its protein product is CATAPGGDTQYF.

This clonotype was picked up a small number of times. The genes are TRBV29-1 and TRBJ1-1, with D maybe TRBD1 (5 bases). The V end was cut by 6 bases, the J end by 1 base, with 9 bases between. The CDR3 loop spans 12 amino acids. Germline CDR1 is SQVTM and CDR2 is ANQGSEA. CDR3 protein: CSVDRRNTEAFF. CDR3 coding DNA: TGCAGCGTAGACAGACGGAACACTGAAGCTTTCTTT. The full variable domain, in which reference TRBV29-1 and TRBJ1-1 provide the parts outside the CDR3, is SAVISQKPSRDICQRGTSLTIQCQVDSQVTMMFWYRQQPGQSLTLIATANQGSEATYESGFVIDKFPISRPNLTFSTLTVSNMSPEDSSIYLCSVDRRNTEAFFGQGTRLTVV.

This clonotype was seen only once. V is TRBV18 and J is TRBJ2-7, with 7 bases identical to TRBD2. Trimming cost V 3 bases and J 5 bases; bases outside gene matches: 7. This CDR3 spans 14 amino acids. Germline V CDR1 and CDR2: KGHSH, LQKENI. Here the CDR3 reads CASSPLKGRDEQYF. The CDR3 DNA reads TGTGCCAGCTCACCTTTAAAGGGGAGGGACGAGCAGTACTTC.

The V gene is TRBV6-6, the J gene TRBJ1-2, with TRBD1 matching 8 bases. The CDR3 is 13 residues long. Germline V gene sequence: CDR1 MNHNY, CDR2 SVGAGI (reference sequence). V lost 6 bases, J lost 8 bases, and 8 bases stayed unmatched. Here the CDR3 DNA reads TGTGCCAGCAGCCTGGACAGGGATAGCGGCTACACCTTC. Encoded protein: CASSLDRDSGYTF.

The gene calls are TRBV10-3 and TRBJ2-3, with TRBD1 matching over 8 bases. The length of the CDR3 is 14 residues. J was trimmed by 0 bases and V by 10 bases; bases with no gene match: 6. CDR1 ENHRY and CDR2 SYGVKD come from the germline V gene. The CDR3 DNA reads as TGTGCCACCCAGGACAGGGCTAGCACAGATACGCAGTATTTT. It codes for CATQDRASTDTQYF.

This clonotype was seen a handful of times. CDR3 nucleotide sequence: TGTGCCAGCCTCCTTGGGGGAGGGAGGACTGAAGCTTTCTTT. It codes for CASLLGGGRTEAFF. V and J are TRBV18 and TRBJ1-1, with D maybe TRBD1 (5 bases). Germline V gives CDR1 KGHSH, CDR2 LQKENI. V was cut by 8 bases and J by 5 bases, with 18 bases left in between. This CDR3 comprises 14 residues.

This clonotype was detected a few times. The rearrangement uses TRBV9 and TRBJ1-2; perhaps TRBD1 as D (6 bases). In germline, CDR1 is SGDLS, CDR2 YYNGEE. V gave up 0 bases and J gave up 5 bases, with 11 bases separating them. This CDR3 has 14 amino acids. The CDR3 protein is CASSVEQGLYGYTF. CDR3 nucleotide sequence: TGTGCCAGCAGCGTAGAACAGGGACTTTATGGCTACACCTTC.

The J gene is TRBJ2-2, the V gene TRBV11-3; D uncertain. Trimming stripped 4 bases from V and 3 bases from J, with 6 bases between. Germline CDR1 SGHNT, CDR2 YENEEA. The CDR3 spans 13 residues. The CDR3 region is CASSSSHTGELFF. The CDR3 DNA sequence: TGTGCCAGCAGCTCGAGCCACACCGGGGAGCTGTTTTTT.

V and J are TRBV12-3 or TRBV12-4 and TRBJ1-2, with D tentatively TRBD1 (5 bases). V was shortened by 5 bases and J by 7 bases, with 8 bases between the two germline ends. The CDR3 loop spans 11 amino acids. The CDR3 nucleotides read TGTGCCAGCAGTCAGGGTGGTGGCTACACCTTC. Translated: CASSQGGGYTF.

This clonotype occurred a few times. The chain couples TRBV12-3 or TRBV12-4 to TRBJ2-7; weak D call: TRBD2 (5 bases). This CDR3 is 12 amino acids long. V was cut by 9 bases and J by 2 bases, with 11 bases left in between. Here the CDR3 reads CASTGSTYEQYF. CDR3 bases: TGTGCCAGTACGGGAAGCACCTACGAGCAGTACTTC.

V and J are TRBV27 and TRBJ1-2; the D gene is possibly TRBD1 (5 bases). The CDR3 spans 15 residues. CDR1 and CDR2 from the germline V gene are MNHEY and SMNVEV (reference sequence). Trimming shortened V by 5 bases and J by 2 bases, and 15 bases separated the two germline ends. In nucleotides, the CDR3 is TGTGCCAGCAGTCCGAGTCGGGGCATGAACTATGGCTACACCTTC. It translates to CASSPSRGMNYGYTF.

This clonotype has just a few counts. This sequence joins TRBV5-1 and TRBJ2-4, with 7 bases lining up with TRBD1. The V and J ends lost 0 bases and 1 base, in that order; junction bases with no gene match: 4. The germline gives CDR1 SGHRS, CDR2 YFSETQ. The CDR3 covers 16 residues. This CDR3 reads CASSLEGGSAKNIQYF. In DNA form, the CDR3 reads TGCGCCAGCAGCTTGGAAGGGGGCTCCGCCAAAAACATTCAGTACTTC.

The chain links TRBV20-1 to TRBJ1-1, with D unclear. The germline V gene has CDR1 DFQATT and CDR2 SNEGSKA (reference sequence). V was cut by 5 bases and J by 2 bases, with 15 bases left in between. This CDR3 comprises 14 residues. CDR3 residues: CSARGWDDNTEAFF. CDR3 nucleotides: TGCAGTGCTCGGGGTTGGGATGATAACACTGAAGCTTTCTTT.

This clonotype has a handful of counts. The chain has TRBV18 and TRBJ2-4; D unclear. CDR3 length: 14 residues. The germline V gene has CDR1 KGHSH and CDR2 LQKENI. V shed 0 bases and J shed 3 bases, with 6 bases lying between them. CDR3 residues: CASSPPGVKNIQYF. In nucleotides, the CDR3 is TGTGCCAGCTCACCACCTGGAGTCAAAAACATTCAGTACTTC.

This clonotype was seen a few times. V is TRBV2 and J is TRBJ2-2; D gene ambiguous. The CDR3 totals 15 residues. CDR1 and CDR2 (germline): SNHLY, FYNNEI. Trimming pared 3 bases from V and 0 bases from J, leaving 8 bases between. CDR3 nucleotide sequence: TGTGCCAGCAGTGATAGTTTATCGAACACCGGGGAGCTGTTTTTT. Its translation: CASSDSLSNTGELFF.

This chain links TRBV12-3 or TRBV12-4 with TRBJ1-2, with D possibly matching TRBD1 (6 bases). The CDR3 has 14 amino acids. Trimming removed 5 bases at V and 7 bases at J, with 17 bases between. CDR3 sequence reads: CASSPRQDKVGYTF. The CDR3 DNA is TGTGCCAGCAGTCCCAGACAGGACAAGGTTGGCTACACCTTC.

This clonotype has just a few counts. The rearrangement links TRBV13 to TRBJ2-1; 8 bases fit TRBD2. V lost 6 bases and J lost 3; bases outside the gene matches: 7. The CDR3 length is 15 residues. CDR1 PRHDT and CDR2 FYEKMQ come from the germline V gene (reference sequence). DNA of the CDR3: TGTGCCAGCAGATTTAGCGGGAATGTCTACAATGAGCAGTTCTTC. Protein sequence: CASRFSGNVYNEQFF.

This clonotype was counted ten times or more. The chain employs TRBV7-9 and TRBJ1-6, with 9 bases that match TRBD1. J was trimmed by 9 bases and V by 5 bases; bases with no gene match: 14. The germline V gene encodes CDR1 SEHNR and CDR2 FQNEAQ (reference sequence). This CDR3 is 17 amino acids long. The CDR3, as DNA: TGTGCCAGCAGCCCGCCCTTCTCCGGGACAGGGAGTTCACCCCTCCACTTT. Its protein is CASSPPFSGTGSSPLHF.

The CDR3 DNA is TGTGCCAGCAGCGGCGGACAGGGACCTGAAGCTTTCTTT. It is translated as CASSGGQGPEAFF. This chain links TRBV7-2 with TRBJ1-1, with 8 bases fitting TRBD1. V dropped 5 bases and J dropped 6; count of bases not matched to a gene: 5. The germline CDR1 and CDR2 sequences are SGHTA and FQGNSA. CDR3 length equals 13 residues.

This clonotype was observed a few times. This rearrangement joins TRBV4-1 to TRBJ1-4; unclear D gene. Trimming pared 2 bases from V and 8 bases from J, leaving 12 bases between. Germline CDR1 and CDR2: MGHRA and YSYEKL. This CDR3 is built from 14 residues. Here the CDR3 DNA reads TGCGCCAGCAGCCAATGGTGGGTCGGAGAAAAACTGTTTTTT. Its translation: CASSQWWVGEKLFF.

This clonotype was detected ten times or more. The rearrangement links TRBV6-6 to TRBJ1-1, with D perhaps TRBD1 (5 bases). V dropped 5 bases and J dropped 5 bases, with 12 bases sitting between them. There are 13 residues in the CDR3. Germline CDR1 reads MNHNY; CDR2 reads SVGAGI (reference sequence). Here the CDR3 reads CASSVSGWTEAFF. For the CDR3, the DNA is TGTGCCAGCAGTGTGTCAGGGTGGACTGAAGCTTTCTTT.